Given below is one TCR beta chain in context. Germline assignment: CDR1 MNHNY and CDR2 SVGAGI (reference sequence). V lost 5 bases and J lost 4; bases outside the gene matches: 8. This CDR3 has 16 residues. The data stem from a study of blood T cell repertoires in COVID-19. Turning to the study itself: T cells, B-cell-depleted T cells, or PBMCs provided the cDNA or gDNA that served as material.

Clones were sequenced by immunoSEQ multiplex PCR, and TCRdb holds only the in-frame ones, with some missing. This sample carries 150,000 to 160,000 clones, 80% to 90% of them seen once, and the ten largest clones take under 2.5%. The sequenced sample was peripheral blood. This clonotype was sampled from a woman in her 70s with acute or convalescent COVID-19. The gene calls are TRBV6-6 and TRBJ2-6; 7 bases are shared with TRBD2. The DNA of the CDR3 is TGTGCCAGCAGTAGGGAGGGCCTGCGAGGGGCCAACGTCCTGACTTTC. As protein: CASSREGLRGANVLTF.